Below, 7 T cell receptor beta chains from the same sample are listed, as sequenced in a study. One entry per CDR3 protein results from TCRdb running MiXCR on the 5' RACE reads. This sample has approximately 50,000 distinct CDR3 sequences, with roughly 20% found just once. Cells sorted as Tregs were CD4+, CD25+ and CD127-/low. Sequencing was done on a sample of tumor-infiltrating Tregs sorted from the breast tumor. The receptors here all came from a female donor with breast cancer.

This chain joins TRBV7-6 and TRBJ2-7, with D maybe TRBD2 (6 bases). The CDR3 is 13 residues long. Germline V lookup: CDR1 SGHVS, CDR2 FNYEAQ. V was shortened by 5 bases and J by 3 bases, with 11 bases between the two germline ends. CDR3 coding DNA: TGTGCCAGCAGCCTATCGGGGGACTACGAGCAGTACTTC. Encoded protein: CASSLSGDYEQYF.

The V gene is TRBV7-2, the J gene TRBJ2-7; D possibly matches TRBD1 or TRBD2 (6 bases each). This CDR3 has 15 residues. Germline CDR1 is SGHTA and CDR2 is FQGNSA. The ends were cut back, 5 bases at V and 1 base at J, with 15 bases in the middle. CDR3 nucleotides: TGTGCCAGCAGCCCCCAAGGAGGGGGATCCTACGAGCAGTACTTC. This sequence encodes CASSPQGGGSYEQYF. The full variable domain, with the rest looked up from reference TRBV7-2 and TRBJ2-7, is GAGVSQSPSNKVTEKGKDVELRCDPISGHTALYWYRQSLGQGLEFLIYFQGNSAPDKSGLPSDRFSAERTGGSVSTLTIQRTQQEDSAVYLCASSPQGGGSYEQYFGPGTRLTVT.

In regard to this clonotype: Sequence at one end of the junction differs from germline and may be a read error. J is TRBJ1-1 and V is TRBV18; D ambiguous. The CDR3 covers 16 residues. The germline gives CDR1 KGHSH, CDR2 LQKENI. CDR3 DNA: TGTGCCAGCTCGCTAACCTCGGCCGGAACGAACACTGAAGCTGTCTTT. Translating it yields CASSLTSAGTNTEAVF.

This clonotype has a handful of counts. CDR3 loop: CASSYLGLADEQFF. CDR3 bases: TGTGCCAGCAGTTACTTGGGACTAGCGGATGAGCAGTTCTTC. The chain uses TRBV6-5 and TRBJ2-1, with TRBD2 matching over 11 bases. V was clipped by 1 base and J by 8 bases; unmatched bases: 1. Germline-derived CDR1 and CDR2 are MNHEY and SVGAGI. The CDR3 runs to 14 residues.

The chain joins TRBV12-3 or TRBV12-4 to TRBJ2-1; D call uncertain. Trimming took off 3 bases at V and 9 bases at J, with 12 bases between the two ends. The CDR3 contains 13 residues. The CDR3 sequence is CASSLAVDGEQFF. CDR3 DNA: TGTGCCAGCAGTTTGGCGGTCGATGGTGAGCAGTTCTTC.

The DNA of the CDR3 is TGTGCCAGCAGTTCCCTAGCGGCCTACAATGAGCAGTTCTTC. The encoded protein is CASSSLAAYNEQFF. The V call is TRBV28, the J call TRBJ2-1; 7 bases align to TRBD2. V dropped 4 bases and J dropped 2; count of bases not matched to a gene: 2. The germline gives CDR1 MDHEN, CDR2 SYDVKM. The CDR3 contains 14 residues.

A single count supports this clonotype. J is TRBJ1-2 and V is TRBV12-3 or TRBV12-4; 8 bases match TRBD1. V lost 6 bases to trimming and J lost 6 bases; unmatched junction nucleotides: 6. CDR3 length equals 13 residues. The CDR3 DNA reads as TGTGCCAGCAGCTATACAGGGGGTCATGGCTACACCTTC. It specifies CASSYTGGHGYTF.